The clone carrying this T cell receptor beta chain has more than one count but fewer than ten. The antigen is not known. These data are taken from a study of T-cell memory formation after mild COVID-19. On the study more broadly: In these data, TCR clusters were largely donor specific.

TCRdb reprocessed the 5' RACE reads via MiXCR and lists one record per CDR3 protein. The sample includes under 300,000 distinct CDR3 sequences, 7% to 10% of them seen just once. CDR3 size: 14 residues. Germline V lookup: CDR1 SNHLY, CDR2 FYNNEI. Trimming cost V 8 bases and J 3 bases; bases outside gene matches: 10. The study, taken as a whole, reports: Pre-infection memory held some responding clones, suggesting pre-existing cross-reactive T cells responded. Contracting CD4+ clones lay largely in CM and EM, with CD8+ ones residing in EMRA.

The source of this sequence is a man younger than 35 who had mild COVID-19 (a few samples of this study predate the infection). Cell type and time point are not known. The sample was PBMCs or a T cell subset sorted from them (not recorded which). The chain recombines TRBV2 with TRBJ2-7, with 7 bases lining up with TRBD2. In nucleotides, the CDR3 is TGTGCCAGCCGTCGGCTGGGCGGGGGCTACGAGCAGTACTTC. Amino acids: CASRRLGGGYEQYF.